Listed below are T cell receptor beta chains from one sample, sequenced in a study of blood T cell repertoires in COVID-19. TCRdb's table, derived via immunoSEQ multiplex PCR, lists solely in-frame clones and lacks some. The table includes about 130,000 clones, under 85% detected once. Sequencing was done on a sample of peripheral blood. Receptors originate from a woman aged 55-75 years with acute or convalescent COVID-19. Both conserved end residues are part of each CDR3. Each record gives: D gene, clone size, V gene, J gene, CDR3 DNA, CDR3 protein. The D gene is left open where the match is weak. Clone size is stated in some rows and not others, as once, few, many or a class when expanded.

NA,NA,TRBV5-4,TRBJ1-1,TGTGCCAGCAGTGCCGGAGTGAACACTGAAGCTTTCTTT,CASSAGVNTEAFF
TRBD1,once,TRBV2,TRBJ1-6,TGTGCCAGCACATCACAGGGGGTGATGAGTTCACCCCTCCACTTT,CASTSQGVMSSPLHF
NA,NA,TRBV18,TRBJ1-3,TGTGCCAGCTCGTACTCAAACTCTGGAAACACCATATATTTT,CASSYSNSGNTIYF
TRBD1,NA,TRBV4-1,TRBJ2-3,TGCGCCAGCAGCCTCGACAGGGCAAGGGATACGCAGTATTTT,CASSLDRARDTQYF
TRBD1,NA,TRBV5-1,TRBJ2-1,TGCGCCAGCAGTTCAGGACAGGGGGGCATTAGTGAGCAGTTCTTC,CASSSGQGGISEQFF
NA,NA,TRBV4-2,TRBJ1-1,TGTGCCAGCAGCCAAGGGTCGAGCATCAACACTGAAGCTTTCTTT,CASSQGSSINTEAFF
TRBD1,NA,TRBV7-9,TRBJ1-2,TGTGCCAGCAGCTTAGTGACAGGGGGAAGCTATGGCTACACCTTC,CASSLVTGGSYGYTF
TRBD1,NA,TRBV7-3,TRBJ1-1,TGTGCCAGCAGCCCGGGACAGTTGGGGAACACTGAAGCTTTCTTT,CASSPGQLGNTEAFF
NA,once,TRBV29-1,TRBJ1-2,TGCAGCGGCCGGGACTCCACTTACGGGCACACCTTC,CSGRDSTYGHTF
NA,NA,TRBV9,TRBJ1-3,TGTGCCAGCAGCGTAGGAGTCTCAAGCTCTGGAAACACCATATATTTT,CASSVGVSSSGNTIYF
TRBD1,few,TRBV12-3/TRBV12-4,TRBJ1-1,TGTGCCAGCAGTTTAGGGGGGGACAGCTTCTTT,CASSLGGDSFF
NA,few,TRBV5-4,TRBJ1-2,TGTGCCAGCACCCTCGGAGGTGGGATTAACTATGGCTACACCTTC,CASTLGGGINYGYTF
NA,NA,TRBV5-1,TRBJ2-2,TGCGCCAGCAAGGGAGTCCTGTCCTCACGCATCAACACCGGGGAGCTGTTTTTT,CASKGVLSSRINTGELFF
TRBD1,NA,TRBV18,TRBJ1-1,TGTGCCAGCTCACCAGGGGCGGGACAGGGCAGGGACACTGAAGCTTTCTTT,CASSPGAGQGRDTEAFF
NA,NA,TRBV10-1,TRBJ1-1,TGCGCCAGCAGTGACCGCCTTCGAGAGCTTAACACTGAAGCTTTCTTT,CASSDRLRELNTEAFF
TRBD1,NA,TRBV18,TRBJ2-2,TGTGCCAGCAGAGACAGGGGGAAGGCCGGGGAGCTGTTTTTT,CASRDRGKAGELFF
TRBD1,NA,TRBV15,TRBJ2-2,TGTGCCACCAGCAGGGAGACAGGGGTCACCGGGGAGCTGTTTTTT,CATSRETGVTGELFF
NA,NA,TRBV5-4,TRBJ1-2,TGTGCCAGCAGGGGGAGTAGTAACTATGGCTACACCTTC,CASRGSSNYGYTF
NA,NA,TRBV21-1,TRBJ1-5,TGTGCCAGCAGCAAAGAGGCGGGGTTGGTAAAGCCCCAGCATTTT,CASSKEAGLVKPQHF
NA,NA,TRBV6-5,TRBJ1-2,TGTGCCAGCAGGTTACGGGCGAGGGGGAGACATGGCTACACCTTC,CASRLRARGRHGYTF
TRBD1,NA,TRBV30,TRBJ1-2,TGTGCCTGGATGGGTCGGACAGGGGGCCCAGAAGGCTATGGCTACACCTTC,CAWMGRTGGPEGYGYTF
NA,few,TRBV27,TRBJ1-1,TGTGCCAGCAGTCGGGGAGGGGCGGGATACACTGAAGCTTTCTTT,CASSRGGAGYTEAFF
NA,NA,TRBV2,TRBJ1-2,TGTGCCAGCGCCAGGCAGGGCTATGGCTACACCTTC,CASARQGYGYTF
TRBD1,NA,TRBV5-5,TRBJ2-2,TGTGCCAGCAGCTCGAAGGGCGGGACAGGGAAAACCGGGGAGCTGTTTTTT,CASSSKGGTGKTGELFF
NA,NA,TRBV29-1,TRBJ1-2,TGCAGCGTTGACTCCAGGGGAGCTGGCTACACCTTC,CSVDSRGAGYTF
NA,once,TRBV3-1/TRBV3-2,TRBJ2-3,TGTGCCAGCAGCCAATTGGGAGCGGATACGCAGTATTTT,CASSQLGADTQYF
TRBD2,NA,TRBV3-1/TRBV3-2,TRBJ2-5,TGTGCCAGCAGCCAAGGAATAGCGGGGGGAGAGACCCAGTACTTC,CASSQGIAGGETQYF
NA,few,TRBV2,TRBJ1-4,TGTGCCAGCAGCCGACAGGAAAGGGGTGAAAAACTGTTTTTT,CASSRQERGEKLFF
NA,NA,TRBV18,TRBJ1-2,TGTGCCAGCTCACCGCTGACAGGTGCGGATGGCTACACCTTC,CASSPLTGADGYTF
NA,NA,TRBV13,TRBJ2-7,TGTGCCAGCAGCCCGCGGGACGGCTCCTACGAGCAGTACTTC,CASSPRDGSYEQYF
NA,NA,TRBV12-3/TRBV12-4,TRBJ2-7,TGTGCCAGCAGTTTCGGGTACGAGCAGTACTTC,CASSFGYEQYF
TRBD1,NA,TRBV5-1,TRBJ1-1,TGCGCCAGCAGCTCAGGGGGACCTTCCAACACTGAAGCTTTCTTT,CASSSGGPSNTEAFF
NA,once,TRBV6-6,TRBJ1-1,TGTGCCACCGGACCCGGGGGAGTGAACACTGAAGCTTTCTTT,CATGPGGVNTEAFF
TRBD1,NA,TRBV18,TRBJ2-1,TGTGCCAGCTCACCACCTTGGACAGGGGGCTTCTCCTACAATGAGCAGTTCTTC,CASSPPWTGGFSYNEQFF
NA,NA,TRBV28,TRBJ1-1,TGTGCCAGCAGAGATAGCGGGTTGACTTACGAAGCTTTCTTT,CASRDSGLTYEAFF
NA,NA,TRBV5-1,TRBJ1-4,TGCGCCAGCAGCTTGGCAGGGGTTCCAACTAATGAAAAACTGTTTTTT,CASSLAGVPTNEKLFF
NA,NA,TRBV7-5,TRBJ2-1,TGTGTCAGAAGCCTATCCGGGACAGGGGATTCGGTTTCAGACTTCTACAATGAGCAGTTCTTC,CVRSLSGTGDSVSDFYNEQFF
NA,NA,TRBV30,TRBJ2-5,TGTGCCTGGAGGGTGCTAGGAGAGACCCAGTACTTC,CAWRVLGETQYF
TRBD1,NA,TRBV3-1/TRBV3-2,TRBJ1-1,TGTGCCAGCAGCCCTCTGGCCCCGACAGGGAGAACTAGGATGAACACTGAAGCTTTCTTT,CASSPLAPTGRTRMNTEAFF
NA,few,TRBV30,TRBJ2-7,TGTGCCTGGAGTAACGGGTACGAGCAGTACTTC,CAWSNGYEQYF
TRBD1,NA,TRBV30,TRBJ2-3,TGTGCCTGGAGTGAACAGGGGGCCACAGATACGCAGTATTTT,CAWSEQGATDTQYF
NA,few,TRBV2,TRBJ1-2,TGTGCCAGCAGTGTATTGTCAGGGCTGAATGGCTACACCTTC,CASSVLSGLNGYTF
NA,NA,TRBV24-1,TRBJ2-1,TGTGCCACCAGTGACCCATATACAGGGAACAATGAGCAGTTCTTC,CATSDPYTGNNEQFF
TRBD1,once,TRBV5-1,TRBJ2-5,TGCGCCAGCAGCAGAGAGGGACAGTTAATTCAAGAGACCCAGTACTTC,CASSREGQLIQETQYF
NA,NA,TRBV4-1,TRBJ1-2,TGCGCCAGCGGGGGCACCAACTATGGCTACACCTTC,CASGGTNYGYTF
TRBD2,NA,TRBV5-4,TRBJ2-1,TGTGCCAGCAGCTTGAAGGCTAGCGGAGACAATGAGCAGTTCTTC,CASSLKASGDNEQFF
NA,NA,TRBV28,TRBJ1-3,TGTGCCAGCAGGGAGACAGGAGCTGGAAACACCATATATTTT,CASRETGAGNTIYF
NA,NA,TRBV7-2,TRBJ1-1,TGTGCCAGCAGCTTAGTTGGCCAGGGTTACACTGAAGCTTTCTTT,CASSLVGQGYTEAFF
NA,NA,TRBV3-1/TRBV3-2,TRBJ2-7,TGTGCCAGCAGCCGTAACAGAGCCTACGAGCAGTACTTC,CASSRNRAYEQYF
NA,NA,TRBV2,TRBJ1-6,TGTGCCAGCGGCCTCACAGGAGGGATTTCCTCCTATAATTCACCCCTCCACTTT,CASGLTGGISSYNSPLHF
TRBD1,NA,TRBV20-1,TRBJ1-2,TGCAGTGCTAGTAACACCCCGGGGCAGACAGGGGGCGGCTACACCTTC,CSASNTPGQTGGGYTF
TRBD2,few,TRBV24-1,TRBJ2-3,TGTGCCACCAGTGGTCATAGCGGGGGGGCCTCAGATACGCAGTATTTT,CATSGHSGGASDTQYF
TRBD1,NA,TRBV7-3,TRBJ2-1,TGTGCCAGCAGCCCAGGGGGCCGCAATGAGCAGTTCTTC,CASSPGGRNEQFF
NA,NA,TRBV9,TRBJ1-4,TGTGCCAGCAGCGTAGCGGGGGGGTTTGTGGAAAAACTGTTTTTT,CASSVAGGFVEKLFF
NA,NA,TRBV2,TRBJ1-1,TGTGCCAGCAGTGCCCGGGGGGTCATGAACACTGAAGCTTTCTTT,CASSARGVMNTEAFF
TRBD1,once,TRBV9,TRBJ1-5,TGTGCCAGCAGCCGGGGACAGGATCAGCCCCAGCATTTT,CASSRGQDQPQHF
NA,NA,TRBV7-8,TRBJ2-1,TGTGCCAGCAGTCCCCCCGGAGGGTCCAATGAGCAGTTCTTC,CASSPPGGSNEQFF
NA,NA,TRBV24-1,TRBJ2-7,TGTGCCACCAGTGGAGGGGGGGGTTCCTACGAGCAGTACTTC,CATSGGGGSYEQYF
NA,once,TRBV7-8,TRBJ1-5,TGTGCCAGCAGCTTAGAGGGGAGGGCCGGATATCAGCCCCAGCATTTT,CASSLEGRAGYQPQHF